This TCR beta chain was captured in a study of patients and donors after allogeneic stem cell transplantation. The CDR3 is 12 amino acids. V was pared by 5 bases and J by 6 bases, with 10 bases between. MiXCR was run by TCRdb on the RT-PCR reads, yielding one entry per CDR3 protein. The sample holds some 880,000 distinct CDR3 sequences, roughly 18% seen once. The specimen was blood, either unsorted or a sorted T cell fraction (not recorded which). The TCR originated in a human donor who was either an allogeneic HSCT recipient or a stem cell or donor lymphocyte infusion donor (not recorded which). It is not recorded whose cells these are; they may come from a transplant donor. This chain links TRBV12-3 or TRBV12-4 with TRBJ1-1, with unresolved D. The CDR3 bases are TGTGCCAGCAGTCCAGGCAGCGCTGAAGCTTTCTTT. Protein sequence: CASSPGSAEAFF.